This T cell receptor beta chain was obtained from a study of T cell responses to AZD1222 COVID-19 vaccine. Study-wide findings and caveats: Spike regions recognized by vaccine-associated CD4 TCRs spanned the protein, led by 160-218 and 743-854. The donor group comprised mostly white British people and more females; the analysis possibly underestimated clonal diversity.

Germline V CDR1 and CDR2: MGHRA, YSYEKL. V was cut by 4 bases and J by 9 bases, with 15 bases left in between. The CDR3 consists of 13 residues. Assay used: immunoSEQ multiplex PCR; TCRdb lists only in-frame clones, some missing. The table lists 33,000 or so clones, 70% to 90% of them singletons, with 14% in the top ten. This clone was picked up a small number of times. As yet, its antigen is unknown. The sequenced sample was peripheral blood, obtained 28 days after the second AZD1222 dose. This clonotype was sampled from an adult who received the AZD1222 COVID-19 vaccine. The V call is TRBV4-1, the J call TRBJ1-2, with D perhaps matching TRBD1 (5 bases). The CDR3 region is CASSLDRSNRYTF. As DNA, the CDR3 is TGCGCCAGCAGCCTTGACAGAAGTAACCGCTACACCTTC.